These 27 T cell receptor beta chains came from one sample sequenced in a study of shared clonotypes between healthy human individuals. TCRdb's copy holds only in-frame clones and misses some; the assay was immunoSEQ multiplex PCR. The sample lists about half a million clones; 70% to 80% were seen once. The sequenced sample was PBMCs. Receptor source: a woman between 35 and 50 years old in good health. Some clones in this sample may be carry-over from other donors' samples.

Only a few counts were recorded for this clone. CDR3 DNA: TGTGCCAGCAGCTTTTACCGGGACGGCCAAGAGACCCAGTACTTC. It translates to CASSFYRDGQETQYF. The genes are TRBV6-1 and TRBJ2-5; D is tentatively TRBD1 or TRBD2 (5 bases each). Germline-derived CDR1 and CDR2 are MNHNS and SASEGT. V lost 6 bases and J 1 base, leaving 15 bases between the germline ends. This CDR3 spans 15 amino acids.

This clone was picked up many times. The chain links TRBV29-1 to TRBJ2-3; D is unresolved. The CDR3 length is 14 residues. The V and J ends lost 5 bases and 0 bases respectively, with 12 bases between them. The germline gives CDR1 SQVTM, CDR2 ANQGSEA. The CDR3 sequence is CSVNDVYSTDTQYF. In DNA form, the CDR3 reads TGCAGCGTTAACGACGTTTATAGCACAGATACGCAGTATTTT.

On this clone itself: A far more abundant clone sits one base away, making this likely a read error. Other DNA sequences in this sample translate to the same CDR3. CDR3 nucleotide sequence: TGCGCCAGCAGTCCCTTTGGCGGTGGCGGGGAGCTGTTTTTT. It translates to CASSPFGGGGELFF. The gene calls are TRBV5-1 and TRBJ2-2; D remains ambiguous. The germline gives CDR1 SGHRS, CDR2 YFSETQ. There are 14 residues in the CDR3. The germline V and J ends were trimmed by 5 bases and 7 bases, with 15 bases remaining between them.

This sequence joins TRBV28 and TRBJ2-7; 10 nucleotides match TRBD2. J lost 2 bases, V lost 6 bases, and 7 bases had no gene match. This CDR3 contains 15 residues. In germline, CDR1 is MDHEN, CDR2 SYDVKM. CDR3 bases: TGTGCCAGCAGCGCCGGACTAGCGGCCGCCTACGAGCAGTACTTC. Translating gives CASSAGLAAAYEQYF. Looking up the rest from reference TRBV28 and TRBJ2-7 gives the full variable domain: DVKVTQSSRYLVKRTGEKVFLECVQDMDHENMFWYRQDPGLGLRLIYFSYDVKMKEKGDIPEGYSVSREKKERFSLILESASTNQTSMYLCASSAGLAAAYEQYFGPGTRLTVT.

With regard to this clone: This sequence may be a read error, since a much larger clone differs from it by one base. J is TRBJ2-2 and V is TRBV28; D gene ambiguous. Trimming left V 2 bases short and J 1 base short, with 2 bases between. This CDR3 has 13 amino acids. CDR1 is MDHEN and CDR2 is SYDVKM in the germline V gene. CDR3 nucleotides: TGTGCCAGCAGTTTACAGAACACCGGGGAGCTGTTTTTT. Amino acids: CASSLQNTGELFF.

Written as DNA, the CDR3 is TGCAGTGCTAAGAGCAATCAGCCCCAGCATTTT. It is translated as CSAKSNQPQHF. The chain has TRBV20-1 and TRBJ1-5, with D unclear. Germline V gives CDR1 DFQATT, CDR2 SNEGSKA (reference sequence). Trimming removed 4 bases at V and 1 base at J, with 2 bases between. The length of the CDR3 is 11 residues.

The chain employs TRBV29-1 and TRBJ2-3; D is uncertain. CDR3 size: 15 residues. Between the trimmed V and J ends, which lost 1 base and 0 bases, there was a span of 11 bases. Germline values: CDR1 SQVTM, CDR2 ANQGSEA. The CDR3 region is CSVEGATRSTDTQYF. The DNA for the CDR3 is TGCAGCGTTGAAGGTGCCACCAGAAGCACAGATACGCAGTATTTT.

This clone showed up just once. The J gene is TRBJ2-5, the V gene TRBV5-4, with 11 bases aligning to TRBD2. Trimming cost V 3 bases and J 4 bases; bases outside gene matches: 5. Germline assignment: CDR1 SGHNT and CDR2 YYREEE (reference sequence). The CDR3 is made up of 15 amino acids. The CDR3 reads CASSSGGLAGETQYF. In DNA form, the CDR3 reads TGTGCCAGCAGCTCCGGCGGACTAGCGGGAGAGACCCAGTACTTC. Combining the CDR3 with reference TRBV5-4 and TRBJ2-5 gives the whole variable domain ETGVTQSPTHLIKTRGQQVTLRCSSQSGHNTVSWYQQALGQGPQFIFQYYREEENGRGNFPPRFSGLQFPNYSSELNVNALELDDSALYLCASSSGGLAGETQYFGPGTRLLVL.

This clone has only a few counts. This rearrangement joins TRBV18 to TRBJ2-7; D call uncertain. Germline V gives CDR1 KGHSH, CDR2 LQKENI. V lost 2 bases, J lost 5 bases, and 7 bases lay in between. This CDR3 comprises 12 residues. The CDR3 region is CASSPNMNEQYF. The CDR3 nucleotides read TGTGCCAGCTCACCAAATATGAACGAGCAGTACTTC.

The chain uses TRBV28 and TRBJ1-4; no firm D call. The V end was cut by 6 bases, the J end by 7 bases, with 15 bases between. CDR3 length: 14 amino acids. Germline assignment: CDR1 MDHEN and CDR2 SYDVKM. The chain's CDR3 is CASRESAEGEKLFF. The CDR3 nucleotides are TGTGCCAGCAGGGAGTCAGCGGAAGGTGAAAAACTGTTTTTT.

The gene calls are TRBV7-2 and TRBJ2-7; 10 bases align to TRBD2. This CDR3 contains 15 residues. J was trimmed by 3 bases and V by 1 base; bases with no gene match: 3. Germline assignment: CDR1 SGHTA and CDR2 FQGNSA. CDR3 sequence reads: CASSLESSGSYEQYF. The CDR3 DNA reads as TGTGCCAGCAGCTTAGAGTCTAGCGGGAGCTACGAGCAGTACTTC.

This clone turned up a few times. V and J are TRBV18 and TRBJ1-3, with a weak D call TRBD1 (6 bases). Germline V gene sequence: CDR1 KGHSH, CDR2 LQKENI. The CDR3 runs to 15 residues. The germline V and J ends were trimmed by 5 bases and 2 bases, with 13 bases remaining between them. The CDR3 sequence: CASSGYRDPGNTIYF. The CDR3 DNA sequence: TGTGCCAGCTCAGGATACAGGGATCCTGGAAACACCATATATTTT.

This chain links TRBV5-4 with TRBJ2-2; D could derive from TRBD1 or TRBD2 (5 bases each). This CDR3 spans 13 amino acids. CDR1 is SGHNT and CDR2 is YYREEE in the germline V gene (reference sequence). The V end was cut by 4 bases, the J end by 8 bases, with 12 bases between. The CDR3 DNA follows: TGTGCCAGCAGCGGGGGAGTCACAGGGGAGCTGTTTTTT. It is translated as CASSGGVTGELFF.

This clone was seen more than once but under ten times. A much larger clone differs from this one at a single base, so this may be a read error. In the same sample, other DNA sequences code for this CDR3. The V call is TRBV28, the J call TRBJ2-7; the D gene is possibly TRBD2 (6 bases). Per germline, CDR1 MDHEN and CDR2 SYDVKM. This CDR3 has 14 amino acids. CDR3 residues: CASSLGLMFYEQYF. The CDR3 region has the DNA TGCGCCAGCAGTTTGGGACTTATGTTTTACGAGCAGTACTTC.

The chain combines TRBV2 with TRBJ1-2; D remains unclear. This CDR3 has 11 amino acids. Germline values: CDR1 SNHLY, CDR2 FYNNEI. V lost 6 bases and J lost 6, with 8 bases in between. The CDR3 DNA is TGTGCCAGCAGCCTGAGGGATGGCTACACCTTC. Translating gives CASSLRDGYTF.

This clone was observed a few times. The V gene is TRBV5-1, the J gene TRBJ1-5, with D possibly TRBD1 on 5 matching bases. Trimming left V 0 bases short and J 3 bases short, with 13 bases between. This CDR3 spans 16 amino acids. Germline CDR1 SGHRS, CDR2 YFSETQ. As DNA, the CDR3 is TGCGCCAGCAGCTTGGGGGGGGACCCCGCCAATCAGCCCCAGCATTTT. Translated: CASSLGGDPANQPQHF.

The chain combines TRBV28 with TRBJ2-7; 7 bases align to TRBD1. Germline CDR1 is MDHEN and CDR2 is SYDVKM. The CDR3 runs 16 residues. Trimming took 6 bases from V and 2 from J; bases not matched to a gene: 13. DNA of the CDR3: TGTGCCAGCAGAGATGGGACAGCCCAACCGACCTACGAGCAGTACTTC. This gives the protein CASRDGTAQPTYEQYF.

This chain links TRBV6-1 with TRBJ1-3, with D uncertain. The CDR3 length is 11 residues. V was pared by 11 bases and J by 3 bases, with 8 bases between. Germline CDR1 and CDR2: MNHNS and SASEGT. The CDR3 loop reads CAHRIGNTIYF. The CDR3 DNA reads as TGTGCCCACCGTATTGGAAACACCATATATTTT.

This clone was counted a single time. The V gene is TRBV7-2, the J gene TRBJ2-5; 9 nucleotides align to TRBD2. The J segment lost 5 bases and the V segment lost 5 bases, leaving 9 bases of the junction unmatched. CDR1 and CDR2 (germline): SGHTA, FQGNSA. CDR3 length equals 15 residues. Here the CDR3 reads CASSPVAGVGETQYF. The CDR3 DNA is TGTGCCAGCAGCCCGGTAGCGGGAGTGGGGGAGACCCAGTACTTC.

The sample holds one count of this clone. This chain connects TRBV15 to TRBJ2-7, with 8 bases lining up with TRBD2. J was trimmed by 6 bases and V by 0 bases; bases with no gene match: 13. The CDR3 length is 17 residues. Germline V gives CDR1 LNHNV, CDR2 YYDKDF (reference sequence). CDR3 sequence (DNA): TGTGCCACCAGCAGAGATCGGGTACGAGCGGGAGCCCTCGAGCAGTACTTC. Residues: CATSRDRVRAGALEQYF.

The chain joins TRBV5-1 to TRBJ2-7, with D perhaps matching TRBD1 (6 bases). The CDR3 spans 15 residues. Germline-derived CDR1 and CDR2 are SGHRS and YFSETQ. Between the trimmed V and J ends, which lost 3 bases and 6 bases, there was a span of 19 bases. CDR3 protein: CASSSSGTNFTEQYF. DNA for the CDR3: TGCGCCAGCAGCTCCTCCGGGACAAATTTTACCGAGCAGTACTTC.

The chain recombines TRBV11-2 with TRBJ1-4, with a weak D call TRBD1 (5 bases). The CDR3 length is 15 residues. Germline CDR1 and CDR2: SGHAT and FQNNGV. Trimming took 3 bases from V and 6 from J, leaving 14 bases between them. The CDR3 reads CASSFSGESYEKLFF. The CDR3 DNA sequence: TGTGCCAGCAGCTTCTCGGGGGAATCTTATGAAAAACTGTTTTTT.

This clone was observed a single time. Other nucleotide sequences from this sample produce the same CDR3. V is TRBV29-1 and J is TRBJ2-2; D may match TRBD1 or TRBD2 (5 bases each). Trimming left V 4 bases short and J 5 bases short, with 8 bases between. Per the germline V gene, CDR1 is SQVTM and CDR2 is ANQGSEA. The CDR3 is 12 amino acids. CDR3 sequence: CSVGGRTGELFF. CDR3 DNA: TGCAGCGTTGGGGGACGGACCGGGGAGCTGTTTTTT.

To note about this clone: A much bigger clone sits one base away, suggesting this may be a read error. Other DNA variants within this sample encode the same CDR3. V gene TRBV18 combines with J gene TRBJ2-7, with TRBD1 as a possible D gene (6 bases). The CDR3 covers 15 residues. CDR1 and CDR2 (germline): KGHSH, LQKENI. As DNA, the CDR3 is TGCGCCAGCTCACCAAAGGCGGACAGTAGCATCGATCAGTACTTC. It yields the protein CASSPKADSSIDQYF.

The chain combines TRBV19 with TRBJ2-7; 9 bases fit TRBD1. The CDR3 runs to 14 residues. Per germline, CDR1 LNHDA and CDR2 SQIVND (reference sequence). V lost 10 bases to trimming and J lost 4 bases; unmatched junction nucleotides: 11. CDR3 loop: CATIRDRALYEQYF. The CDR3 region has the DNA TGTGCCACCATCCGGGACAGGGCCCTTTACGAGCAGTACTTC.

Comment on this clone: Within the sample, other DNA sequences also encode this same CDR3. The CDR3 coding sequence is TGTGCCAGTAGTACCGGACCTTACAATGAGCAGTTCTTC. This translates into CASSTGPYNEQFF. J is TRBJ2-1 and V is TRBV19; D is undetermined. The CDR3 extends over 13 amino acids. Looked up from germline, CDR1 is LNHDA and CDR2 is SQIVND (reference sequence). V was clipped by 4 bases and J by 4 bases, with 8 bases between them.

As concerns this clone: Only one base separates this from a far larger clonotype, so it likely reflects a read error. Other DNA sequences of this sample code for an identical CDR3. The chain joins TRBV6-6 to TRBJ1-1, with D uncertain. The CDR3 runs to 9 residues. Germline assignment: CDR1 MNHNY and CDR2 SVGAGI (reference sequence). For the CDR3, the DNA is TGTGCCAGCAGTTCTGAAGCATTCTTT. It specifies CASSSEAFF.